A selection of T cell receptor beta chains follows, all from one sample in a study of cytomegalovirus exposure and HLA in healthy donors. The data were produced by immunoSEQ multiplex PCR, yet TCRdb's version contains in-frame clones alone and is incomplete. This sample yields about 190,000 clones, of which roughly 85% are seen a single time; less than 2% belongs to the top ten. Sequences were obtained from PBMCs. Every receptor here comes from a woman between 18 and 29 years old in good health and CMV-seronegative. Both conserved end residues are part of each CDR3. The order of the fields is J gene, D gene, clone size, V gene, CDR3 DNA, CDR3 protein. A D gene is named only where the DNA matches it firmly. Rows may omit the clone size; those that give it use once, few, many or a size class.

j_call: TRBJ2-1
d_call: TRBD1
clone_size: NA
v_call: TRBV30
cdr3_nt: TGTGCCTGGAGCCCCCGAGACAGGGGCCACAATGAGCAGTTCTTC
cdr3_aa: CAWSPRDRGHNEQFF

j_call: TRBJ2-5
d_call: TRBD2
clone_size: NA
v_call: TRBV5-1
cdr3_nt: TGCGCCAGCAGCTTGACTCCACTAGCGGGGTCAGAGACCCAGTACTTC
cdr3_aa: CASSLTPLAGSETQYF

j_call: TRBJ1-2
d_call: NA
clone_size: NA
v_call: TRBV21-1
cdr3_nt: TGTGCCAGCAGCAAAGCGGGAGGAGAAGACAGACACTATGGCTACACCTTC
cdr3_aa: CASSKAGGEDRHYGYTF

j_call: TRBJ1-1
d_call: NA
clone_size: NA
v_call: TRBV28
cdr3_nt: TGTGCCAGCACTTTACATCCGAACACTGAAGCTTTCTTT
cdr3_aa: CASTLHPNTEAFF

j_call: TRBJ1-1
d_call: TRBD1
clone_size: NA
v_call: TRBV5-1
cdr3_nt: TGCGCCAGCAGCTTCGACAGGGGTGGCACTGAAGCTTTCTTT
cdr3_aa: CASSFDRGGTEAFF

j_call: TRBJ1-1
d_call: TRBD1
clone_size: NA
v_call: TRBV7-9
cdr3_nt: TGTGCCAGCAGTTTAGACAGGGGGGGTACTGAAGCTTTCTTT
cdr3_aa: CASSLDRGGTEAFF

j_call: TRBJ2-1
d_call: TRBD2
clone_size: NA
v_call: TRBV13
cdr3_nt: TGTGCCAGCAGCCCACAAGCGGGAGGCCACAATGAGCAGTTCTTC
cdr3_aa: CASSPQAGGHNEQFF

j_call: TRBJ2-6
d_call: TRBD1
clone_size: NA
v_call: TRBV28
cdr3_nt: TGTGCCAGCAGTACTCAGACAGGGTTCGGGGCCAACGTCCTGACTTTC
cdr3_aa: CASSTQTGFGANVLTF

j_call: TRBJ1-1
d_call: NA
clone_size: NA
v_call: TRBV6-5
cdr3_nt: TGTGCCAGCAGTTACTTTATGGACAGATTGAACACTGAAGCTTTCTTT
cdr3_aa: CASSYFMDRLNTEAFF

j_call: TRBJ2-1
d_call: TRBD1
clone_size: once
v_call: TRBV19
cdr3_nt: TGTGCCAGTAGGGGGGTAGGGACAGGGGACCGAAATGAGCAGTTCTTC
cdr3_aa: CASRGVGTGDRNEQFF

j_call: TRBJ2-1
d_call: TRBD2
clone_size: NA
v_call: TRBV7-9
cdr3_nt: TGTGCCAGCAGCGGGGGGGGGACTAACGATGAGCAGTTCTTC
cdr3_aa: CASSGGGTNDEQFF

j_call: TRBJ2-3
d_call: NA
clone_size: once
v_call: TRBV29-1
cdr3_nt: TGCAGCGCCGCTAAGGGGGATACGCAGTATTTT
cdr3_aa: CSAAKGDTQYF

j_call: TRBJ2-5
d_call: NA
clone_size: once
v_call: TRBV5-4
cdr3_nt: TGTGCCAGCAGCTTGGGGGCCCGGGGAGAGACCCAGTACTTC
cdr3_aa: CASSLGARGETQYF

j_call: TRBJ2-3
d_call: TRBD1
clone_size: NA
v_call: TRBV5-4
cdr3_nt: TGTGCCAGCAGCACAGACAGGGTTGCGGAGGATTTT
cdr3_aa: CASSTDRVAEDF

j_call: TRBJ2-5
d_call: NA
clone_size: NA
v_call: TRBV9
cdr3_nt: TGTGCCAGCAGCGCCGGGGAGGCACTTTGGGCGGAGACCCAGTACTTC
cdr3_aa: CASSAGEALWAETQYF

j_call: TRBJ1-1
d_call: TRBD1
clone_size: NA
v_call: TRBV5-1
cdr3_nt: TGCGCTAGCAGCTCGCTCGTTCAGGGGGTGGGCACTGAAGCTTTCTTT
cdr3_aa: CASSSLVQGVGTEAFF

j_call: TRBJ2-7
d_call: TRBD2
clone_size: NA
v_call: TRBV7-2
cdr3_nt: TGTGCCAGCAGCTGGGGACTAGCGGGACCTAATTACGAGCAGTACTTC
cdr3_aa: CASSWGLAGPNYEQYF

j_call: TRBJ2-7
d_call: TRBD2
clone_size: NA
v_call: TRBV28
cdr3_nt: TGTGCCAGCAGCACTCTCCTAGCGGGGGATACCGACGAGCAGTACTTC
cdr3_aa: CASSTLLAGDTDEQYF

j_call: TRBJ1-1
d_call: NA
clone_size: NA
v_call: TRBV28
cdr3_nt: TGTGCCAGCAGTTTGGAGGTCTACGCTTTCTTT
cdr3_aa: CASSLEVYAFF

j_call: TRBJ2-1
d_call: TRBD2
clone_size: NA
v_call: TRBV19
cdr3_nt: TGTGCCAGTAGTATACTAAGCGGGGGGTACAATGAGCAGTTCTTC
cdr3_aa: CASSILSGGYNEQFF

j_call: TRBJ2-5
d_call: NA
clone_size: NA
v_call: TRBV2
cdr3_nt: TGTGCCAGCAGTGACCCAGGGGTCTCGTACCAAGAGACCCAGTACTTC
cdr3_aa: CASSDPGVSYQETQYF

j_call: TRBJ2-3
d_call: NA
clone_size: once
v_call: TRBV21-1
cdr3_nt: TGTGCCAGCCCCCTTGGCCCGTGGGAAAGACAGGAGCAAACAGATACGCAGTATTTT
cdr3_aa: CASPLGPWERQEQTDTQYF

j_call: TRBJ1-3
d_call: TRBD1
clone_size: NA
v_call: TRBV7-2
cdr3_nt: TGTGCCAGCAGCGCGGGGACAGCTTCAGGAAACACCATATATTTT
cdr3_aa: CASSAGTASGNTIYF

j_call: TRBJ2-1
d_call: NA
clone_size: once
v_call: TRBV7-8
cdr3_nt: TGTGCCAGCAGCGTGAGCGGGACATCCTACAATGAGCAGTTCTTC
cdr3_aa: CASSVSGTSYNEQFF

j_call: TRBJ2-1
d_call: TRBD2
clone_size: NA
v_call: TRBV5-1
cdr3_nt: TGCGCCAGCAGCCCTTTTCTAGCGGGAGCACCGGGGGAGCAGTTCTTC
cdr3_aa: CASSPFLAGAPGEQFF

j_call: TRBJ1-5
d_call: NA
clone_size: once
v_call: TRBV7-6
cdr3_nt: TGTGCCAGCAGCTTAGAATCTAATCAGCCCCAGCATTTT
cdr3_aa: CASSLESNQPQHF

j_call: TRBJ2-3
d_call: TRBD2
clone_size: NA
v_call: TRBV27
cdr3_nt: TGTGCCAGCAGTTTACGGGGACTAGCAGGGACTAGCACAGATACGCAGTATTTT
cdr3_aa: CASSLRGLAGTSTDTQYF

j_call: TRBJ2-1
d_call: TRBD2
clone_size: NA
v_call: TRBV4-1
cdr3_nt: TGCGCCAGCAGCCAAGATATAAGCGGGAGGAGCAATGAGCAGTTCTTC
cdr3_aa: CASSQDISGRSNEQFF

j_call: TRBJ2-3
d_call: TRBD2
clone_size: NA
v_call: TRBV7-2
cdr3_nt: TGTGCCAGCAGTAATCCGTCGGGAGGTGCGGGGAATACGCAGTATTTT
cdr3_aa: CASSNPSGGAGNTQYF

j_call: TRBJ1-4
d_call: TRBD1
clone_size: NA
v_call: TRBV4-3
cdr3_nt: TGCGCCAGCAGCCAAGATCGAGGACAGGTTAATGAAAAACTGTTTTTT
cdr3_aa: CASSQDRGQVNEKLFF

j_call: TRBJ2-7
d_call: TRBD2
clone_size: NA
v_call: TRBV5-1
cdr3_nt: TGCGCCAGCAGCTTGGGCACTAGCGGGTACGAGCAGTACTTC
cdr3_aa: CASSLGTSGYEQYF

j_call: TRBJ1-2
d_call: TRBD1
clone_size: NA
v_call: TRBV18
cdr3_nt: TGTGCCAGCTCACCACCGGACAGGGGGCCACGGGGCTACACCTTC
cdr3_aa: CASSPPDRGPRGYTF

j_call: TRBJ1-2
d_call: TRBD1
clone_size: NA
v_call: TRBV2
cdr3_nt: TGTGCCAGCAGTGAATTGGACAGGGGGCAGGGCTACACCTTC
cdr3_aa: CASSELDRGQGYTF

j_call: TRBJ2-7
d_call: NA
clone_size: NA
v_call: TRBV30
cdr3_nt: TGTGCCTGGAGTGTATTCTACGAGCAGTACTTC
cdr3_aa: CAWSVFYEQYF

j_call: TRBJ1-4
d_call: TRBD1
clone_size: NA
v_call: TRBV28
cdr3_nt: TGTGCCAGCAGCACTCACAGGGGTAATGAAAAACTGTTTTTT
cdr3_aa: CASSTHRGNEKLFF

j_call: TRBJ2-1
d_call: NA
clone_size: NA
v_call: TRBV10-2
cdr3_nt: TGCGCCAGCATCAAAGATATAGCTCGGAATGAGCAGTTCTTC
cdr3_aa: CASIKDIARNEQFF

j_call: TRBJ1-2
d_call: NA
clone_size: once
v_call: TRBV20-1
cdr3_nt: TGCAGTGCTTCTAGCTATGGCTACACCTTC
cdr3_aa: CSASSYGYTF

j_call: TRBJ2-3
d_call: TRBD2
clone_size: NA
v_call: TRBV4-3
cdr3_nt: TGCGCCAGCAGCCAAGTCCTAGCGGGAGATGCAGATACGCAGTATTTT
cdr3_aa: CASSQVLAGDADTQYF

j_call: TRBJ2-2
d_call: NA
clone_size: NA
v_call: TRBV27
cdr3_nt: TGTGCCAGCATTGGGCGGGGAAACACCGGGGAGCTGTTTTTT
cdr3_aa: CASIGRGNTGELFF

j_call: TRBJ2-2
d_call: NA
clone_size: NA
v_call: TRBV4-1
cdr3_nt: TGCGCCAGCAGCCCCCTACAGGTGACCGGGGAGCTGTTTTTT
cdr3_aa: CASSPLQVTGELFF

j_call: TRBJ2-7
d_call: TRBD2
clone_size: few
v_call: TRBV5-6
cdr3_nt: TGTGCCAGCAGCACGGGACTAGCGGATTACCACGAGCAGTACTTC
cdr3_aa: CASSTGLADYHEQYF

j_call: TRBJ2-7
d_call: NA
clone_size: NA
v_call: TRBV30
cdr3_nt: TGTGCCTGGAGACGTGGGCCAGGGGATGGATACGAGCAGTACTTC
cdr3_aa: CAWRRGPGDGYEQYF

j_call: TRBJ2-1
d_call: NA
clone_size: NA
v_call: TRBV12-5
cdr3_nt: TGTGCTAGTGGAGAAGACAGCGCCTACAATGAGCAGTTCTTC
cdr3_aa: CASGEDSAYNEQFF

j_call: TRBJ2-1
d_call: TRBD2
clone_size: NA
v_call: TRBV4-3
cdr3_nt: TGCGCCAGCAGCCATAAGTTTTTTGGACTAGCGGGAGTGGGAAGCTCCTACAATGAGCAGTTCTTC
cdr3_aa: CASSHKFFGLAGVGSSYNEQFF

j_call: TRBJ2-1
d_call: TRBD2
clone_size: NA
v_call: TRBV9
cdr3_nt: TGTGCCAGCAGCGTGGCGGGCGGGAGTACTCCTGAGCAGTTCTTC
cdr3_aa: CASSVAGGSTPEQFF

j_call: TRBJ2-2
d_call: NA
clone_size: NA
v_call: TRBV2
cdr3_nt: TGTGCCAGCAGTGCTGTGCGAGGGACCGGGGAGCTGTTTTTT
cdr3_aa: CASSAVRGTGELFF

j_call: TRBJ2-1
d_call: TRBD2
clone_size: NA
v_call: TRBV7-2
cdr3_nt: TGTGCCAGCAGCTGGAGGCCGGGTCGAGCGGGAGTTTACAATGAGCAGTTCTTC
cdr3_aa: CASSWRPGRAGVYNEQFF

j_call: TRBJ1-2
d_call: TRBD1
clone_size: NA
v_call: TRBV6-5
cdr3_nt: TGTGCCAGCAGTCCCGGGACAGAGGCTGTCTATGGCTACACCTTC
cdr3_aa: CASSPGTEAVYGYTF

j_call: TRBJ2-6
d_call: TRBD1
clone_size: NA
v_call: TRBV15
cdr3_nt: TGTGCCACCAGCAGTTCTGGACAGGGAATATCTGGGGCCAACGTCCTGACTTTC
cdr3_aa: CATSSSGQGISGANVLTF

j_call: TRBJ2-1
d_call: NA
clone_size: once
v_call: TRBV29-1
cdr3_nt: TGCAGCGTTATAGGTTGGCGGAGAGGCGTCAATGAGCAGTTCTTC
cdr3_aa: CSVIGWRRGVNEQFF

j_call: TRBJ1-3
d_call: NA
clone_size: NA
v_call: TRBV15
cdr3_nt: TGTGCCACCAGCAGAGATCGCGGGTACACCATATATTTT
cdr3_aa: CATSRDRGYTIYF

j_call: TRBJ2-3
d_call: TRBD1
clone_size: NA
v_call: TRBV5-1
cdr3_nt: TGCGCCAGCAGCAAGGGACAGGCTCTCACGACCTTCACAGATACGCAGTATTTT
cdr3_aa: CASSKGQALTTFTDTQYF

j_call: TRBJ1-5
d_call: NA
clone_size: NA
v_call: TRBV30
cdr3_nt: TGTGCCTGGAGTGTAACCAGGGCCAATCAGCCCCAGCATTTT
cdr3_aa: CAWSVTRANQPQHF

j_call: TRBJ2-7
d_call: NA
clone_size: once
v_call: TRBV5-8
cdr3_nt: TGTGCCAGCAGCCCCTATAAATACACAGTCTACGAGCAGTACTTC
cdr3_aa: CASSPYKYTVYEQYF